A single sample gave rise to the 7 T cell receptor beta chains below, sequenced in a study of cytomegalovirus exposure and HLA in healthy donors. PCR employed 60 Vbeta and 13 Jbeta primers. The protocol was immunoSEQ multiplex PCR, while the TCRdb copy is restricted to in-frame clones and leaves out a portion. The sample lists roughly 160,000 clones; around four fifths were seen once. The sample was PBMCs. These receptors originate from a woman aged 45-59 years in good health and CMV-seronegative.

The chain couples TRBV7-3 to TRBJ2-1, with 8 bases that match TRBD1. Germline loops: CDR1 SGHTA, CDR2 FQGTGA. The trim removed 5 bases at V and 6 bases at J, leaving 9 bases unmatched. CDR3 length: 15 amino acids. DNA for the CDR3: TGTGCCAGCAGCCTAAATAGTGGGACAGGCAATGAGCAGTTCTTC. The encoded protein is CASSLNSGTGNEQFF. Full variable domain (outside the CDR3, taken from reference TRBV7-3 and TRBJ2-1): GAGVSQTPSNKVTEKGKYVELRCDPISGHTALYWYRQSLGQGPEFLIYFQGTGAADDSGLPNDRFFAVRPEGSVSTLKIQRTERGDSAVYLCASSLNSGTGNEQFFGPGTRLTVL.

The count of this clone is one. This CDR3 reads CASSHVTGEPDTQYF. CDR3 DNA: TGCGCCAGCAGCCACGTAACAGGGGAACCAGATACGCAGTATTTT. J is TRBJ2-3 and V is TRBV4-3; 7 bases are a match to TRBD1. Germline CDR1 LGHNA, CDR2 YSLEER. The CDR3 has 15 residues. V lost 3 bases, J lost 4 bases, and 7 bases stayed unmatched.

Here the CDR3 DNA reads TGTGCCAGTGGAAGCGGGGGGGAAGAGACCCAGTACTTC. Translated: CASGSGGEETQYF. The rearrangement joins TRBV5-4 to TRBJ2-5; TRBD2 agrees at 10 bases. The J segment lost 3 bases and the V segment lost 8 bases, leaving 4 bases of the junction unmatched. CDR3 length: 13 residues. From germline, CDR1 is SGHNT and CDR2 YYREEE (reference sequence).

V is TRBV9 and J is TRBJ1-1; 7 bases match TRBD1. The ends lost 3 bases at V and 0 bases at J; junction bases unmatched: 2. Looked up from germline, CDR1 is SGDLS and CDR2 is YYNGEE. This CDR3 is 14 amino acids long. The CDR3 is CASSATGMNTEAFF. The CDR3 DNA follows: TGTGCCAGCAGCGCGACAGGGATGAACACTGAAGCTTTCTTT. The full variable domain, its missing parts supplied by reference TRBV9 and TRBJ1-1, is DSGVTQTPKHLITATGQRVTLRCSPRSGDLSVYWYQQSLDQGLQFLIQYYNGEERAKGNILERFSAQQFPDLHSELNLSSLELGDSALYFCASSATGMNTEAFFGQGTRLTVV.

The chain combines TRBV19 with TRBJ2-4; 8 bases align to TRBD1. Germline-derived CDR1 and CDR2 are LNHDA and SQIVND (reference sequence). CDR3 length equals 15 residues. V was pared by 5 bases and J by 5 bases, with 8 bases of the junction left unmatched. For the CDR3, the DNA is TGTGCCAGTAGTCTTTTAGGACAGGGCCAAAACATTCAGTACTTC. This translates into CASSLLGQGQNIQYF.

Here the CDR3 DNA reads TGTGCCAGCAGTTTATACCTGGCGGGTCGAGTGGGAGGGCCGAGAGATACGCAGTATTTT. Protein sequence: CASSLYLAGRVGGPRDTQYF. V usage is TRBV27 and J usage is TRBJ2-3, with 7 nucleotides matching TRBD2. Per the germline V gene, CDR1 is MNHEY and CDR2 is SMNVEV (reference sequence). The CDR3 is 20 residues long. V gave up 1 base and J gave up 5 bases; unmatched junction bases: 21.

The chain combines TRBV7-2 with TRBJ2-5, with TRBD2 matching 7 bases. Germline values: CDR1 SGHTA, CDR2 FQGNSA. The CDR3 length is 14 residues. V was pared by 3 bases and J by 4 bases, with 5 bases of the junction left unmatched. In nucleotides, the CDR3 is TGTGCCAGCAGCTTCGCGGGAGATCGAGAGACCCAGTACTTC. Translation: CASSFAGDRETQYF.